The 11 T cell receptor beta chains below were found in one sample sequenced in a study of T cells after yellow fever vaccination. One entry per CDR3 protein, called by TCRdb with MiXCR from the 5' RACE reads. This table has 500,000 to 650,000 distinct CDR3 sequences, approximately 16% appearing once. This material consisted of PBMCs, taken about 5 days after the first yellow fever vaccination. The receptors originated from a man aged 18 to 35 who received the YFV17D yellow fever vaccine.

The V call is TRBV12-3 or TRBV12-4, the J call TRBJ2-3; D is possibly TRBD1 or TRBD2 (5 bases each). The CDR3 loop spans 16 amino acids. V was clipped by 5 bases and J by 2 bases, with 17 bases between them. The DNA of the CDR3 is TGTGCCAGCAGTCTAGGAGACGGGGCCTTCACAGATACGCAGTATTTT. As protein: CASSLGDGAFTDTQYF.

J is TRBJ2-1 and V is TRBV4-3, with D perhaps given as TRBD1 or TRBD2 (5 bases each). The germline V gene has CDR1 LGHNA and CDR2 YSLEER. This CDR3 region has 12 residues. The germline V and J ends were trimmed by 1 base and 13 bases, with 11 bases remaining between them. The CDR3 spells CASSQGGATQFF. The CDR3 DNA is TGCGCCAGCAGCCAAGGAGGGGCTACACAGTTCTTC.

This clonotype has more than one count but fewer than ten. This chain joins TRBV20-1 and TRBJ1-5, with D perhaps TRBD1 (5 bases). V lost 5 bases and J 5 bases, leaving 16 bases between the germline ends. Per germline, CDR1 DFQATT and CDR2 SNEGSKA (reference sequence). This CDR3 spans 14 amino acids. The CDR3 here is CSAAQDRTHQPQHF. CDR3 DNA sequence: TGCAGTGCTGCTCAAGACAGAACGCATCAGCCCCAGCATTTT.

CDR3 protein: CASSLGGPPRETQYF. The CDR3, as DNA: TGTGCCAGCAGCTTAGGGGGGCCCCCCCGGGAGACCCAGTACTTC. The chain links TRBV7-2 to TRBJ2-5; a possible D gene is TRBD1 (6 bases). Trimming shortened V by 1 base and J by 5 bases, and 14 bases separated the two germline ends. The CDR3 is 15 amino acids. Germline CDR1 and CDR2: SGHTA and FQGNSA.

This clonotype turned up a few times. This chain connects TRBV6-6 to TRBJ2-1; D is unresolved. CDR1 and CDR2 (germline): MNHNY, SVGAGI (reference sequence). This CDR3 has 13 residues. Trimming cost V 6 bases and J 0 bases, with 6 bases left between them. The CDR3 spells CASRVGSYNEQFF. The CDR3, as DNA: TGTGCCAGCAGGGTTGGCTCCTACAATGAGCAGTTCTTC.

The chain joins TRBV5-1 to TRBJ2-3; tentative D call: TRBD1 (5 bases). The germline CDR1 and CDR2 sequences are SGHRS and YFSETQ. This CDR3 contains 18 residues. V lost 4 bases to trimming and J lost 4 bases, with 25 bases between them. Here the CDR3 reads CASSEVRGRVLPADTQYF. The DNA of the CDR3 is TGCGCCAGCAGCGAGGTTAGAGGCAGGGTGTTACCCGCAGATACGCAGTATTTT.

V is TRBV4-3 and J is TRBJ2-2; 7 nucleotides agree with TRBD1. V lost 4 bases, J lost 7 bases, and 15 bases stayed unmatched. The CDR3 is 17 amino acids. The germline V gene has CDR1 LGHNA and CDR2 YSLEER. The CDR3 here is CASSPTPTGSSVGELFF. The CDR3 DNA reads as TGCGCCAGCAGCCCTACCCCGACAGGGTCTAGTGTCGGGGAGCTGTTTTTT.

The rearrangement links TRBV7-2 to TRBJ2-7; no definite D call. Between the trimmed V and J ends, which lost 4 bases and 4 bases, there was a span of 8 bases. The CDR3 is 12 residues long. The germline V gene encodes CDR1 SGHTA and CDR2 FQGNSA. CDR3 DNA sequence: TGTGCCAGCAGCTCCGACTGGTACGAGCAGTACTTC. Translation gives CASSSDWYEQYF. Filled out from reference TRBV7-2 and TRBJ2-7, the complete variable domain reads GAGVSQSPSNKVTEKGKDVELRCDPISGHTALYWYRQSLGQGLEFLIYFQGNSAPDKSGLPSDRFSAERTGGSVSTLTIQRTQQEDSAVYLCASSSDWYEQYFGPGTRLTVT.

V gene TRBV27 combines with J gene TRBJ1-6, with 9 bases aligning to TRBD1. The CDR3 spans 15 residues. The V and J ends lost 4 bases and 8 bases, in that order; junction bases with no gene match: 6. Germline-derived CDR1 and CDR2 are MNHEY and SMNVEV (reference sequence). The CDR3 spells CASSSRQGVYSPLHF. In DNA, the CDR3 is TGTGCCAGCAGTTCCCGACAGGGGGTCTATTCACCCCTCCACTTT.

This chain connects TRBV7-3 to TRBJ1-5; the D is unclear. Trimming removed 5 bases at V and 1 base at J, with 12 bases between. CDR1 SGHTA and CDR2 FQGTGA come from the germline V gene. This CDR3 region has 15 residues. The CDR3 region is CASSPSPPSNQPQHF. The CDR3, as DNA: TGTGCCAGCAGCCCCTCCCCACCCAGCAATCAGCCCCAGCATTTT.

The chain is built from TRBV7-8 and TRBJ2-7; no clear D. The V end was cut by 3 bases, the J end by 4 bases, with 4 bases between. Germline V lookup: CDR1 SGHVS, CDR2 FQNEAQ. The length of the CDR3 is 11 residues. CDR3 loop: CASSFQYEQYF. Here the CDR3 DNA reads TGTGCCAGCAGCTTCCAATACGAGCAGTACTTC. Variable domain in full (rest from reference TRBV7-8 and TRBJ2-7): GAGVSQSPRYKVAKRGQDVALRCDPISGHVSLFWYQQALGQGPEFLTYFQNEAQLDKSGLPSDRFFAERPEGSVSTLKIQRTQQEDSAVYLCASSFQYEQYFGPGTRLTVT.